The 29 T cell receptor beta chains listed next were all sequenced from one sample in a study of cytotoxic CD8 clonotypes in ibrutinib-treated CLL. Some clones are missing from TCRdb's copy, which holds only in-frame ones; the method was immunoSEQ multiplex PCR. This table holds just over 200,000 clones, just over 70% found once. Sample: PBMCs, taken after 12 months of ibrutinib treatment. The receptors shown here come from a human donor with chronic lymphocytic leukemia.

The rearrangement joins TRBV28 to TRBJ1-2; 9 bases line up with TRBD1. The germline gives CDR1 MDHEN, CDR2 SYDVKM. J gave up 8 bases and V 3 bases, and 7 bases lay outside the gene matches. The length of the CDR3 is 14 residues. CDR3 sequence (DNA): TGTGCCAGCAGTTTTTCACAGGGGGCCTGGGGCTACACCTTC. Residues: CASSFSQGAWGYTF.

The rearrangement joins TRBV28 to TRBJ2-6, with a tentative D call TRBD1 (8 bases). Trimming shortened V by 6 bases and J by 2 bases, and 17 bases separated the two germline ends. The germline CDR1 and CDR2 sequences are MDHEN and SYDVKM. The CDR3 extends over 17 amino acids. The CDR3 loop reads CASSPRQGRAGANVLTF. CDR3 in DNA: TGTGCCAGCAGCCCAAGACAGGGGAGGGCTGGGGCCAACGTCCTGACTTTC.

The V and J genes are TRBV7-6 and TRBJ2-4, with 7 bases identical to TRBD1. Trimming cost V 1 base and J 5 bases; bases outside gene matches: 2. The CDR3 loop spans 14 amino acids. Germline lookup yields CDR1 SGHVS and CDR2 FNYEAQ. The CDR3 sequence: CASSLDRGENIQYF. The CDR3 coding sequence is TGTGCCAGCAGCTTAGACAGGGGAGAAAACATTCAGTACTTC.

The CDR3: CASSIGSDTNYEQYF. CDR3 nucleotide sequence: TGTGCCAGTAGTATTGGGAGCGATACAAACTACGAGCAGTACTTC. This chain uses TRBV19 with TRBJ2-7; tentatively, D is TRBD2 (5 bases). Between the trimmed V and J ends, which lost 3 bases and 3 bases, there was a span of 15 bases. This CDR3 contains 15 residues. Germline CDR1 and CDR2: LNHDA and SQIVND (reference sequence).

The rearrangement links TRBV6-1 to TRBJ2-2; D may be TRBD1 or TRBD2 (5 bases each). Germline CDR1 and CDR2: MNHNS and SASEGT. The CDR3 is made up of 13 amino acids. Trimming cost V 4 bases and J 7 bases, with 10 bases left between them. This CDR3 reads CASSAWDVGELFF. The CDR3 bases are TGTGCCAGCAGTGCCTGGGACGTCGGGGAGCTGTTTTTT.

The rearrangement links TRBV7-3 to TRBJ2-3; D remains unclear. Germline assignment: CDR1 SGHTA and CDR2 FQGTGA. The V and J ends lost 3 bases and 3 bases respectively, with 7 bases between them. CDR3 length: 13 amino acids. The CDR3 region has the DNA TGTGCCAGCAGCTTTATCCGGACAGATACGCAGTATTTT. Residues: CASSFIRTDTQYF.

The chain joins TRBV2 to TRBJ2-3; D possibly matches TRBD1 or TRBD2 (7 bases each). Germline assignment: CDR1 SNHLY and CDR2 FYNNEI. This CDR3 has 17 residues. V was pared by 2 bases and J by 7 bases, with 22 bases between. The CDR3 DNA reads TGTGCCAGCAGTGAAAGGGGGCTAGCGGTTGTTGTGAATACGCAGTATTTT. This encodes CASSERGLAVVVNTQYF.

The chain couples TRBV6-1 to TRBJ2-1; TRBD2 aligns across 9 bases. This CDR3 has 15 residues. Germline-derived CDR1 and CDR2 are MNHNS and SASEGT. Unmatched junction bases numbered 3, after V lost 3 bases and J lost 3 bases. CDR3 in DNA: TGTGCCAGCAGTGACCTAGCGGGGAACTACAATGAGCAGTTCTTC. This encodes CASSDLAGNYNEQFF.

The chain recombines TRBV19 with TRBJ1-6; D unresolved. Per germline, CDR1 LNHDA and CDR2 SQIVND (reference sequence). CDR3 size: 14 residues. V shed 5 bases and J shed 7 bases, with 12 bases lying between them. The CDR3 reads CASSLEISNSPLHF. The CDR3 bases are TGTGCCAGTAGTCTTGAGATATCCAATTCACCCCTCCACTTT.

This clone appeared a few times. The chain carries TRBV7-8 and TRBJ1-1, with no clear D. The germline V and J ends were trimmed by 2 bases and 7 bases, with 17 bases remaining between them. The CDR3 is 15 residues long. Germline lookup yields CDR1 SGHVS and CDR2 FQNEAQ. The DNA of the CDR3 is TGTGCCAGCAGCTTACGATTCGCGGGGATGGGTGAAGCTTTCTTT. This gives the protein CASSLRFAGMGEAFF.

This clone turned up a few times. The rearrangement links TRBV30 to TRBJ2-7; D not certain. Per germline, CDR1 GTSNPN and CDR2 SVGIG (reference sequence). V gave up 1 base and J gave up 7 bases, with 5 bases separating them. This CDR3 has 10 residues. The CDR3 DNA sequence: TGTGCCTGGAGTGACCGGGAGCAGTACTTC. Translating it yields CAWSDREQYF.

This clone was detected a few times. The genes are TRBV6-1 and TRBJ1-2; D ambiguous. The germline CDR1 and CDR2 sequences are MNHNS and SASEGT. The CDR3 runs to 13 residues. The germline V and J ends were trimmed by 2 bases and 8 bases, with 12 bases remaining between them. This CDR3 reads CASSEIGVRGYTF. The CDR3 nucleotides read TGTGCCAGCAGTGAAATCGGGGTCAGGGGCTACACCTTC.

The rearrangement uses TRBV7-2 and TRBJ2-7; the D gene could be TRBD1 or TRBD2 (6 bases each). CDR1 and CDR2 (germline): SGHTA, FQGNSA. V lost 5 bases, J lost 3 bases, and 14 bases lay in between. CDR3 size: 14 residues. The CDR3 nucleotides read TGTGCCAGCAGCCCTCAGAGGGGGGTCTACGAGCAGTACTTC. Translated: CASSPQRGVYEQYF.

CDR3 loop: CASTTGNTGELFF. The DNA of the CDR3 is TGTGCTTCCACAACAGGGAACACCGGGGAGCTGTTTTTT. V usage is TRBV12-5 and J usage is TRBJ2-2, with D possibly being TRBD1 (5 bases). The V end was cut by 11 bases, the J end by 1 base, with 11 bases between. Looked up from germline, CDR1 is LGHNT and CDR2 is FRNRAP. This CDR3 has 13 residues.

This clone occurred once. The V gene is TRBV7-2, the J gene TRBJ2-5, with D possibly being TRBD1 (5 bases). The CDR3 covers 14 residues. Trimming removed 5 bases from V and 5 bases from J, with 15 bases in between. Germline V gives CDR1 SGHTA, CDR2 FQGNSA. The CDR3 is CASSTPRVVETQYF. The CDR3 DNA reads TGTGCCAGCAGCACACCCAGGGTTGTGGAGACCCAGTACTTC.

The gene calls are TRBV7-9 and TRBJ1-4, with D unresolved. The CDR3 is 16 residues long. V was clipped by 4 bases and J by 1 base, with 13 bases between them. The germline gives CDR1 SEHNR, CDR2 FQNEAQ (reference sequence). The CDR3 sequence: CASSSAGELTNEKLFF. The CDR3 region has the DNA TGTGCCAGCAGCTCCGCCGGAGAATTAACTAATGAAAAACTGTTTTTT.

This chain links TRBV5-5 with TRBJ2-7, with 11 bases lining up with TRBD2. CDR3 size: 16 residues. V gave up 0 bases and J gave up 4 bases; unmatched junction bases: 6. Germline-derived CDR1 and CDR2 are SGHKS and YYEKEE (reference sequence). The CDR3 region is CASSLGLAGLGYEQYF. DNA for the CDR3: TGTGCCAGCAGCTTGGGACTAGCGGGGCTGGGTTACGAGCAGTACTTC.

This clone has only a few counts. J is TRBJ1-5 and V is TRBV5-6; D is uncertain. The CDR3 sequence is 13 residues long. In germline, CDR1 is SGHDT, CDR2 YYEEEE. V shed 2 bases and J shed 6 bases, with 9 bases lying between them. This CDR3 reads CASSFGGIQPQHF. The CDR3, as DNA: TGTGCCAGCAGCTTCGGAGGGATTCAGCCCCAGCATTTT.

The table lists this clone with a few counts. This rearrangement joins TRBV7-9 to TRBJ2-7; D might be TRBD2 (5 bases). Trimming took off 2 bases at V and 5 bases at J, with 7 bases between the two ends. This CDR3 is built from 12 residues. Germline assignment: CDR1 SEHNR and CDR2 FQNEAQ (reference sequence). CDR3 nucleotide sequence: TGTGCCAGCAGCTTATCCGGGGACGAGCAGTACTTC. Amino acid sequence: CASSLSGDEQYF.

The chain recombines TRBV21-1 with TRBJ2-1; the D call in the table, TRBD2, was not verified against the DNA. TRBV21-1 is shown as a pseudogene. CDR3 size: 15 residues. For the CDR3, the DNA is TGTGCCAGCAGCAGACAGCGGGCCTCCTACAATGAGCAGTTCTTC. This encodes CASSRQRASYNEQFF.

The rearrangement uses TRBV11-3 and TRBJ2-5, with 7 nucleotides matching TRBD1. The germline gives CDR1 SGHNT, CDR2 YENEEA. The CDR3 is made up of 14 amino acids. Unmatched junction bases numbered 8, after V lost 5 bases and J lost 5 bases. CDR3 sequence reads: CASSATGEKETQYF. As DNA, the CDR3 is TGTGCCAGCAGCGCAACAGGGGAGAAGGAGACCCAGTACTTC.

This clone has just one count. CDR3 coding DNA: TGTGCCAGCAGCTTAGGGGTCCCTAATGAAAAACTGTTTTTT. Amino acid sequence: CASSLGVPNEKLFF. V and J are TRBV7-2 and TRBJ1-4; no firm D call. The CDR3 is 14 amino acids. Deletions cut 1 base from V and 3 bases from J, with 6 bases between. Germline loops: CDR1 SGHTA, CDR2 FQGNSA.

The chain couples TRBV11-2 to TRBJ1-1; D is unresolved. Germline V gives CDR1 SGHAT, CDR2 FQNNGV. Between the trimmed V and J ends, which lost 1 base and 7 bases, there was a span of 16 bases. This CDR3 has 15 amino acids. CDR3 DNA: TGTGCCAGCAGCTTAGGAAGGGTGAACCAATATGAAGCTTTCTTT. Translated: CASSLGRVNQYEAFF.

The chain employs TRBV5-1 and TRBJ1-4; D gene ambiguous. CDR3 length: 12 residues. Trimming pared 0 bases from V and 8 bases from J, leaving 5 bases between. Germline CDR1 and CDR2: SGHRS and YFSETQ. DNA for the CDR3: TGCGCCAGCAGCTTGGATCGCGAAAAACTGTTTTTT. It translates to CASSLDREKLFF.

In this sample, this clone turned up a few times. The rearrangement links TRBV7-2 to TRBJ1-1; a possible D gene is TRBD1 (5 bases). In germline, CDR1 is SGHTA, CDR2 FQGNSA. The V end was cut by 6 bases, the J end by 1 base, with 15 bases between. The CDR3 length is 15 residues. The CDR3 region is CASRLAAGGNTEAFF. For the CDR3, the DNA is TGTGCCAGCAGGCTCGCTGCCGGGGGGAACACTGAAGCTTTCTTT.

The DNA of the CDR3 is TGTGCCTGGAAAACCGGGTGGAACACTGAAGCTTTCTTT. This translates into CAWKTGWNTEAFF. V and J are TRBV30 and TRBJ1-1; D is uncertain. Germline CDR1 and CDR2: GTSNPN and SVGIG (reference sequence). V lost 4 bases, J lost 1 base, and 10 bases lay in between. The CDR3 runs to 13 residues.

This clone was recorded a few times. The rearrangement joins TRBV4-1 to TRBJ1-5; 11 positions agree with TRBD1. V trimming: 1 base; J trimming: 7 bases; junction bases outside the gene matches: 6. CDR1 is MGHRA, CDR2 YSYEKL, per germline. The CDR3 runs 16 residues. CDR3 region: CASSQVGQGAGQPQHF. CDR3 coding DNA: TGCGCCAGCAGCCAAGTCGGACAGGGGGCCGGACAGCCCCAGCATTTT.

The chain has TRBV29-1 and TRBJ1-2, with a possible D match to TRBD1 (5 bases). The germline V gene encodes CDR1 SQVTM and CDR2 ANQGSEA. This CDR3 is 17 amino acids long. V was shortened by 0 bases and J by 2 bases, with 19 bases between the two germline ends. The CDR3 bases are TGCAGCGTTGAAGATGGAGTCCGTGGCAGGGCGAACTATGGCTACACCTTC. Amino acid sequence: CSVEDGVRGRANYGYTF.

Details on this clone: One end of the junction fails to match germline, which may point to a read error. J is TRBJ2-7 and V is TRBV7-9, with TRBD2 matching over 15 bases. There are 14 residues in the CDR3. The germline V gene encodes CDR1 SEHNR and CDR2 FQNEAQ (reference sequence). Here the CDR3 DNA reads TGTGCCAGCAGCTTAGAGGGACTAGCGGGAGGAGTACACTTC. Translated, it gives CASSLEGLAGGVHF. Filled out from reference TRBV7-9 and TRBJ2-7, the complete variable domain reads DTGVSQNPRHKITKRGQNVTFRCDPISEHNRLYWYRQTLGQGPEFLTYFQNEAQLEKSRLLSDRFSAERPKGSFSTLEIQRTEQGDSAMYLCASSLEGLAGGVHFGPGTRLTVT.